These T cell receptor beta chains were read from a single sample in a study of beta chain features in type 1 diabetes. The protocol was immunoSEQ multiplex PCR, while the TCRdb copy is restricted to in-frame clones and leaves out a portion. In the table there are around 250,000 clones, about 26% of which are singletons. Sequencing was done on a sample of central memory CD4+ T cells from blood. The source is a man aged 30 to 39 in good health. Each CDR3 is given with its conserved first and last residue. The order of the fields is clone size, J gene, V gene, D gene, CDR3 protein, CDR3 DNA. A D gene is named only where the DNA matches it firmly. Size is stated for part of the rows, as once, few or many counts, or as a class when the clone is expanded.

clone size: .
J gene: TRBJ2-7
V gene: TRBV20-1
D gene: TRBD1
CDR3 protein: CSAIDRDEQYF
CDR3 DNA: TGCAGTGCTATTGACAGGGACGAGCAGTACTTC

clone size: .
J gene: TRBJ1-1
V gene: TRBV5-1
D gene: .
CDR3 protein: CASSLQGKGTEAFF
CDR3 DNA: TGCGCCAGCAGCTTGCAGGGGAAGGGTACTGAAGCTTTCTTT

clone size: .
J gene: TRBJ2-4
V gene: TRBV5-6
D gene: .
CDR3 protein: CASSVNLGVIQYF
CDR3 DNA: TGTGCCAGCAGCGTGAATCTAGGTGTCATTCAGTACTTC

clone size: many
J gene: TRBJ2-7
V gene: TRBV5-1
D gene: .
CDR3 protein: CASSLSGDQYF
CDR3 DNA: TGCGCCAGCAGCTTGTCGGGGGATCAGTACTTC

clone size: once
J gene: TRBJ2-3
V gene: TRBV4-3
D gene: .
CDR3 protein: CASSWGVRADTQYF
CDR3 DNA: TGCGCCAGCAGCTGGGGAGTTCGGGCAGATACGCAGTATTTT

clone size: .
J gene: TRBJ2-7
V gene: TRBV10-3
D gene: TRBD2
CDR3 protein: CATKPGGLASYEQYF
CDR3 DNA: TGTGCCACCAAACCCGGGGGACTAGCGTCCTACGAGCAGTACTTC

clone size: many
J gene: TRBJ2-7
V gene: TRBV28
D gene: TRBD2
CDR3 protein: CASSRGLAGIYEQYF
CDR3 DNA: TGTGCCAGCAGCAGAGGACTAGCGGGGATCTACGAGCAGTACTTC

clone size: .
J gene: TRBJ2-7
V gene: TRBV14
D gene: TRBD1
CDR3 protein: CASSPDRGHSYEQYF
CDR3 DNA: TGTGCCAGCAGCCCGGACAGGGGCCACTCCTACGAGCAGTACTTC

clone size: few
J gene: TRBJ2-1
V gene: TRBV7-8
D gene: .
CDR3 protein: CASQRRGSYNEQFF
CDR3 DNA: TGTGCCAGCCAGCGAAGGGGGTCCTACAATGAGCAGTTCTTC

clone size: .
J gene: TRBJ2-5
V gene: TRBV28
D gene: .
CDR3 protein: CASRDTSRTQYF
CDR3 DNA: TGTGCCAGCAGGGACACCTCCCGGACCCAGTACTTC

clone size: few
J gene: TRBJ2-7
V gene: TRBV29-1
D gene: .
CDR3 protein: CSVEEGAVSSYEQYF
CDR3 DNA: TGCAGCGTTGAAGAGGGGGCGGTAAGCTCCTACGAGCAGTACTTC

clone size: .
J gene: TRBJ1-1
V gene: TRBV9
D gene: .
CDR3 protein: CASSVVDRTEAFF
CDR3 DNA: TGTGCCAGCAGCGTAGTTGATCGGACTGAAGCTTTCTTT

clone size: .
J gene: TRBJ2-2
V gene: TRBV5-1
D gene: TRBD2
CDR3 protein: CASSATSGRRGLFF
CDR3 DNA: TGCGCCAGCAGCGCCACTAGCGGGAGGCGGGGGCTGTTTTTT

clone size: .
J gene: TRBJ2-7
V gene: TRBV4-3
D gene: .
CDR3 protein: CASSQNYRDEQYF
CDR3 DNA: TGCGCCAGCAGCCAAAACTACAGGGACGAGCAGTACTTC

clone size: .
J gene: TRBJ2-1
V gene: TRBV6-1
D gene: .
CDR3 protein: CASSVQGNEQFF
CDR3 DNA: TGTGCCAGCAGTGTTCAGGGCAATGAGCAGTTCTTC

clone size: .
J gene: TRBJ2-3
V gene: TRBV15
D gene: .
CDR3 protein: CATSRDKFPQYF
CDR3 DNA: TGTGCCACCAGCAGAGATAAGTTCCCGCAGTATTTT

clone size: few
J gene: TRBJ2-5
V gene: TRBV30
D gene: .
CDR3 protein: CAWSVRQETQYF
CDR3 DNA: TGTGCCTGGAGTGTTCGTCAAGAGACCCAGTACTTC

clone size: few
J gene: TRBJ2-7
V gene: TRBV7-2
D gene: TRBD2
CDR3 protein: CASSSSGTMNYEQYF
CDR3 DNA: TGTGCCAGCAGCTCCTCCGGGACTATGAACTACGAGCAGTACTTC

clone size: few
J gene: TRBJ2-1
V gene: TRBV7-2
D gene: .
CDR3 protein: CASSLGYTYNEQFF
CDR3 DNA: TGTGCCAGCAGCTTAGGATACACCTACAATGAGCAGTTCTTC

clone size: few
J gene: TRBJ2-5
V gene: TRBV30
D gene: .
CDR3 protein: CAWSVSGQRWETQYF
CDR3 DNA: TGTGCCTGGAGTGTATCCGGGCAGCGCTGGGAGACCCAGTACTTC

clone size: .
J gene: TRBJ2-6
V gene: TRBV30
D gene: .
CDR3 protein: CAWYLPGANVLTF
CDR3 DNA: TGTGCCTGGTATCTTCCTGGGGCCAACGTCCTGACTTTC

clone size: .
J gene: TRBJ1-1
V gene: TRBV7-9
D gene: TRBD1
CDR3 protein: CASSPLTGVDTEAFF
CDR3 DNA: TGTGCCAGCAGCCCACTGACAGGGGTGGACACTGAAGCTTTCTTT

clone size: few
J gene: TRBJ2-3
V gene: TRBV13
D gene: TRBD2
CDR3 protein: CASSTRLAGGTDTQYF
CDR3 DNA: TGTGCCAGCAGCACCCGACTAGCGGGGGGCACAGATACGCAGTATTTT

clone size: .
J gene: TRBJ1-1
V gene: TRBV30
D gene: TRBD1
CDR3 protein: CAWSVRQGSEAFF
CDR3 DNA: TGTGCCTGGAGTGTTCGACAGGGAAGTGAAGCTTTCTTT

clone size: .
J gene: TRBJ2-7
V gene: TRBV7-2
D gene: .
CDR3 protein: CASSLGDGGLYEQYF
CDR3 DNA: TGTGCCAGCAGCTTAGGTGATGGGGGGCTGTACGAGCAGTACTTC

clone size: .
J gene: TRBJ2-5
V gene: TRBV28
D gene: .
CDR3 protein: CASSLFAGKETQYF
CDR3 DNA: TGTGCCAGCAGTTTATTCGCAGGGAAAGAGACCCAGTACTTC

clone size: once
J gene: TRBJ2-3
V gene: TRBV5-4
D gene: TRBD2
CDR3 protein: CASSPTSGLTDTQYF
CDR3 DNA: TGTGCCAGCAGCCCGACTAGCGGGTTAACAGATACGCAGTATTTT

clone size: .
J gene: TRBJ2-7
V gene: TRBV5-1
D gene: .
CDR3 protein: CASSLEEQRASYEQYF
CDR3 DNA: TGCGCCAGCAGCTTGGAGGAGCAGCGGGCTTCCTACGAGCAGTACTTC

clone size: .
J gene: TRBJ2-1
V gene: TRBV19
D gene: .
CDR3 protein: CASTLGKTGANEQFF
CDR3 DNA: TGTGCCAGTACCCTAGGGAAGACCGGCGCCAATGAGCAGTTCTTC

clone size: .
J gene: TRBJ2-3
V gene: TRBV25-1
D gene: TRBD2
CDR3 protein: CASSESSGGTDTQYF
CDR3 DNA: TGTGCCAGCAGTGAATCCAGCGGGGGAACAGATACGCAGTATTTT

clone size: few
J gene: TRBJ2-1
V gene: TRBV7-2
D gene: .
CDR3 protein: CASSLGPSGNEQFF
CDR3 DNA: TGTGCCAGCAGCTTAGGTCCAAGCGGCAATGAGCAGTTCTTC

clone size: few
J gene: TRBJ2-3
V gene: TRBV2
D gene: .
CDR3 protein: CASSERAGTEDTQYF
CDR3 DNA: TGTGCCAGCAGTGAACGGGCAGGGACTGAAGATACGCAGTATTTT

clone size: .
J gene: TRBJ2-1
V gene: TRBV7-9
D gene: .
CDR3 protein: CASSQPSGEQFF
CDR3 DNA: TGTGCCAGCAGCCAACCGTCGGGTGAGCAGTTCTTC

clone size: .
J gene: TRBJ1-5
V gene: TRBV7-2
D gene: TRBD1
CDR3 protein: CASSMRQGPNQPQHF
CDR3 DNA: TGTGCCAGCAGCATGAGACAGGGCCCCAATCAGCCCCAGCATTTT

clone size: .
J gene: TRBJ2-1
V gene: TRBV5-4
D gene: TRBD1
CDR3 protein: CASSYDPGQANEQFF
CDR3 DNA: TGTGCCAGCAGCTATGACCCGGGACAGGCCAATGAGCAGTTCTTC

clone size: .
J gene: TRBJ2-3
V gene: TRBV5-6
D gene: TRBD2
CDR3 protein: CASSSLAGGLSTDTQYF
CDR3 DNA: TGTGCCAGCAGCTCCCTAGCGGGAGGGCTTAGCACAGATACGCAGTATTTT

clone size: few
J gene: TRBJ2-4
V gene: TRBV7-2
D gene: TRBD1
CDR3 protein: CASSLMTGDVKNIQYF
CDR3 DNA: TGTGCCAGCAGCTTAATGACAGGGGATGTCAAAAACATTCAGTACTTC

clone size: .
J gene: TRBJ2-1
V gene: TRBV29-1
D gene: TRBD1
CDR3 protein: CSVDLLRTGSSYNEQFF
CDR3 DNA: TGCAGCGTTGACCTCCTAAGGACAGGGAGCTCCTACAATGAGCAGTTCTTC

clone size: few
J gene: TRBJ2-1
V gene: TRBV15
D gene: .
CDR3 protein: CATSRDPSSEQFF
CDR3 DNA: TGTGCCACCAGCAGAGATCCCAGCAGTGAGCAGTTCTTC

clone size: .
J gene: TRBJ2-3
V gene: TRBV5-4
D gene: .
CDR3 protein: CASSATSSDTQYF
CDR3 DNA: TGTGCCAGCAGCGCGACTAGTTCAGATACGCAGTATTTT

clone size: few
J gene: TRBJ2-4
V gene: TRBV5-8
D gene: .
CDR3 protein: CASSPFRNIQYF
CDR3 DNA: TGTGCCAGCAGCCCCTTTAGAAACATTCAGTACTTC

clone size: few
J gene: TRBJ2-7
V gene: TRBV5-4
D gene: TRBD2
CDR3 protein: CASSREPSGYEQYF
CDR3 DNA: TGTGCCAGCAGCCGGGAGCCTAGCGGCTACGAGCAGTACTTC

clone size: once
J gene: TRBJ2-3
V gene: TRBV30
D gene: .
CDR3 protein: CAWIFTGVGRTDTQYF
CDR3 DNA: TGTGCCTGGATATTTACAGGGGTAGGGAGGACAGATACGCAGTATTTT

clone size: .
J gene: TRBJ2-7
V gene: TRBV28
D gene: TRBD1
CDR3 protein: CASRPRDRATYEQYF
CDR3 DNA: TGTGCCAGCAGACCCCGGGACAGGGCGACCTACGAGCAGTACTTC

clone size: .
J gene: TRBJ1-3
V gene: TRBV15
D gene: TRBD1
CDR3 protein: CATSPGQGSVHTIYF
CDR3 DNA: TGTGCCACCAGCCCTGGACAGGGATCCGTACACACCATATATTTT

clone size: many
J gene: TRBJ2-5
V gene: TRBV7-2
D gene: .
CDR3 protein: CASSPASAGDAIGTQYF
CDR3 DNA: TGTGCCAGCAGCCCCGCGTCGGCCGGGGACGCCATAGGGACCCAGTACTTC

clone size: few
J gene: TRBJ1-1
V gene: TRBV5-1
D gene: .
CDR3 protein: CASSLEPQGLNTEAFF
CDR3 DNA: TGCGCCAGCAGCTTGGAGCCACAGGGCTTGAACACTGAAGCTTTCTTT

clone size: .
J gene: TRBJ2-1
V gene: TRBV10-3
D gene: .
CDR3 protein: CAISESGYNEQFF
CDR3 DNA: TGTGCCATCAGTGAGTCGGGATACAATGAGCAGTTCTTC

clone size: .
J gene: TRBJ2-1
V gene: TRBV5-5
D gene: .
CDR3 protein: CASSPPQGEQFF
CDR3 DNA: TGTGCCAGCAGCCCGCCCCAAGGCGAGCAGTTCTTC